Listed here are 17 T cell receptor beta chains from one sample, sequenced in a study of T-cell memory formation after mild COVID-19. Each CDR3 protein is one row after TCRdb ran MiXCR on the 5' RACE reads. The sample includes about 360,000 distinct CDR3 sequences, 13% seen only once; the top ten take 20% to 25%. The sample consisted of PBMCs or a T cell subset sorted from them (not recorded which). These receptors all stem from a man between 18 and 29 years old who had mild COVID-19 (a few samples of this study predate the infection). Cell type and time point are not known.

V gene TRBV2 combines with J gene TRBJ1-5; D is undetermined. CDR1 SNHLY and CDR2 FYNNEI come from the germline V gene. The V end lost 2 bases, the J end lost 4 bases, and 15 bases lay between the germline ends. This CDR3 is 16 amino acids long. For the CDR3, the DNA is TGTGCCAGCAGTGAATGGGTAACGTTATCTAATCAGCCCCAGCATTTT. Encoded protein: CASSEWVTLSNQPQHF.

The table lists this clonotype with a few counts. This chain uses TRBV20-1 with TRBJ2-7; the match to TRBD1 covers 9 bases. J lost 1 base, V lost 1 base, and 8 bases had no gene match. This CDR3 spans 16 amino acids. CDR1 is DFQATT, CDR2 SNEGSKA, per germline (reference sequence). The CDR3 region is CSARAANRGLSYEQYV. In DNA form, the CDR3 reads TGCAGTGCTAGAGCCGCTAACAGGGGGCTGTCCTACGAGCAGTACGTC.

This clonotype has only a few counts. The J gene is TRBJ1-1, the V gene TRBV30, with D tentatively TRBD1 (6 bases). The CDR3 runs to 18 residues. V was trimmed by 3 bases and J by 0 bases, leaving 23 bases between them. CDR1 is GTSNPN and CDR2 is SVGIG in the germline V gene (reference sequence). This chain's CDR3 is CAWSKGIAEWDMNTEAFF. As DNA, the CDR3 is TGTGCCTGGAGCAAAGGGATCGCGGAATGGGACATGAACACTGAAGCTTTCTTT.

This clonotype has just a few counts. The chain has TRBV7-3 and TRBJ1-1, with 9 nucleotides matching TRBD1. CDR1 SGHTA and CDR2 FQGTGA come from the germline V gene. This CDR3 region has 14 residues. With 3 bases clipped from V and 9 bases from J, the junction kept 8 bases outside the gene matches. The CDR3 region is CASSFTGGDGQAFF. In nucleotides, the CDR3 is TGTGCCAGCAGCTTCACAGGGGGCGACGGTCAAGCTTTCTTT.

This clonotype showed up just a few times. The chain is built from TRBV20-1 and TRBJ2-1; tentative D call: TRBD2 (6 bases). V was cut by 4 bases and J by 5 bases, with 18 bases left in between. From germline, CDR1 is DFQATT and CDR2 SNEGSKA (reference sequence). The CDR3 totals 15 residues. The CDR3 region has the DNA TGCAGTGCTACCTGGATGGGGGGTCTCGACAATGAGCAGTTCTTC. This encodes CSATWMGGLDNEQFF.

The V gene is TRBV7-2, the J gene TRBJ2-7; TRBD1 agrees at 8 bases. The length of the CDR3 is 15 residues. Looked up from germline, CDR1 is SGHTA and CDR2 is FQGNSA. V lost 1 base to trimming and J lost 3 bases; unmatched junction nucleotides: 5. CDR3 coding DNA: TGTGCCAGCAGCTTAGGGCAGGGGGCGGTCTACGAGCAGTACGTC. This encodes CASSLGQGAVYEQYV.

This clonotype was detected a few times. V and J are TRBV7-8 and TRBJ1-1; D might be TRBD1 (6 bases). The V gene's germline CDR1 is SGHVS and CDR2 FQNEAQ. V lost 1 base and J 12 bases, leaving 12 bases between the germline ends. The CDR3 totals 12 residues. Here the CDR3 reads CASSLGGGWSFF. The CDR3 region has the DNA TGTGCCAGCAGCTTAGGGGGGGGCTGGTCTTTCTTT.

As for this clonotype: This may arise from a read error, as a much more abundant clone is one base away. The V gene is TRBV7-8, the J gene TRBJ2-3; 11 bases are shared with TRBD2. The CDR3 is made up of 14 amino acids. Germline V lookup: CDR1 SGHVS, CDR2 FQNEAQ. J was trimmed by 4 bases and V by 4 bases; bases with no gene match: 1. In DNA, the CDR3 is TGTGCCAGCAGCTATAGCGGGGGGGCAGATACGCAGTATTTT. This translates into CASSYSGGADTQYF.

This chain links TRBV4-3 with TRBJ2-5; TRBD1 agrees at 12 bases. This CDR3 contains 18 residues. In germline, CDR1 is LGHNA, CDR2 YSLEER. Unmatched junction bases numbered 10, after V lost 0 bases and J lost 5 bases. In nucleotides, the CDR3 is TGCGCCAGCAGCCAAGAGGTCCGGGGGACAGGGGGCGCGGAGACCCAGTACTTC. Translation: CASSQEVRGTGGAETQYF.

This chain connects TRBV7-3 to TRBJ2-6, with D unclear. This CDR3 contains 13 residues. Per the germline V gene, CDR1 is SGHTA and CDR2 is FQGTGA. Trimming removed 10 bases from V and 0 bases from J, with 7 bases in between. CDR3 nucleotide sequence: TGTGCCACTTCCCCCTCTGGGGCCAACGTCCTGACTTTC. This sequence encodes CATSPSGANVLTF.

This clonotype was observed a few times. The V gene is TRBV6-5, the J gene TRBJ2-7; D might be TRBD2 (6 bases). CDR1 and CDR2 (germline): MNHEY, SVGAGI. The V end lost 6 bases, the J end lost 5 bases, and 23 bases lay between the germline ends. The CDR3 loop spans 16 amino acids. CDR3 amino acids: CASSSRTPAGSHEQYV. CDR3 DNA: TGTGCCAGCAGCTCTCGTACCCCCGCGGGGAGCCACGAGCAGTACGTC.

J is TRBJ1-6 and V is TRBV4-3; D is ambiguous. V lost 1 base and J 10 bases, leaving 11 bases between the germline ends. CDR3 length: 14 amino acids. The germline V gene encodes CDR1 LGHNA and CDR2 YSLEER. Written as DNA, the CDR3 is TGCGCCAGCAGCCAAGGATCCACCCCCTCACCCCTCCACTTT. This encodes CASSQGSTPSPLHF.

V is TRBV5-6 and J is TRBJ1-1; D not resolved. V was clipped by 6 bases and J by 0 bases, with 9 bases between them. This CDR3 is 13 amino acids long. Germline lookup yields CDR1 SGHDT and CDR2 YYEEEE. CDR3 sequence: CASIRDMNTEAFF. CDR3 sequence (DNA): TGTGCCAGCATTAGAGATATGAACACTGAAGCTTTCTTT.

The J gene is TRBJ1-5, the V gene TRBV27; maybe TRBD1 (6 bases). The CDR3 runs to 15 residues. Trimming took 0 bases from V and 7 from J, leaving 13 bases between them. CDR1 MNHEY and CDR2 SMNVEV come from the germline V gene (reference sequence). The CDR3 loop reads CASSLSVAGEQPQHF. The CDR3 nucleotides are TGTGCCAGCAGTTTATCCGTGGCAGGGGAACAGCCCCAGCATTTT.

This clonotype showed up just a few times. V usage is TRBV11-2 and J usage is TRBJ2-1; TRBD1 matches at 7 bases. The CDR3 runs 14 residues. V shed 5 bases and J 4 bases; nucleotides not matched to a gene: 5. Germline V gene sequence: CDR1 SGHAT, CDR2 FQNNGV. CDR3 protein: CASSTRTGYNEQFF. CDR3 DNA: TGTGCCAGCAGCACGAGGACAGGATACAATGAGCAGTTCTTC.

This clonotype appeared many times. This sequence joins TRBV7-9 and TRBJ2-1; D gene unclear. The V gene's germline CDR1 is SEHNR and CDR2 FQNEAQ (reference sequence). The ends were cut back, 9 bases at V and 3 bases at J, with 9 bases in the middle. There are 12 residues in the CDR3. This CDR3 is CASGPFYNEQFF. CDR3 nucleotide sequence: TGTGCCAGTGGACCTTTCTACAATGAGCAGTTCTTC.

This clonotype was seen a handful of times. The chain is built from TRBV4-2 and TRBJ2-2; the match to TRBD2 covers 8 bases. The CDR3 is 18 amino acids. After removal of 4 bases from V and 1 base from J, the junction contained 11 bases not matched to a gene. Germline V gene data show CDR1 as LGHNA and CDR2 as YNFKEQ. CDR3 residues: CASSRDGGAVKNTGELFF. In DNA form, the CDR3 reads TGTGCCAGCAGCCGCGACGGGGGGGCGGTCAAGAACACCGGGGAGCTGTTTTTT.